The entry below gives a single TCR beta chain sequence along with its context. Its antigen is currently unknown. These data come from a study of cytotoxic CD8 clonotypes in ibrutinib-treated CLL. Study background: Around 12 relapsed/refractory, around 14 treatment-naive; approximately 18 IGHV unmutated.

The study, taken as a whole, reports: Private clonotypes, not public ones, expanded at ibrutinib response.

Some clones are missing from TCRdb's copy, which holds only in-frame ones; the method was immunoSEQ multiplex PCR. The sample includes some 160,000 clones, about four fifths of them seen just once. Germline CDR1 reads SGHTA; CDR2 reads FQGNSA. The CDR3 loop spans 19 amino acids. With 6 bases clipped from V and 2 bases from J, the junction kept 17 bases outside the gene matches. The sequence was collected from a human donor with chronic lymphocytic leukemia. The rearrangement joins TRBV7-2 to TRBJ2-1; TRBD1 agrees at 9 bases. The starting material was PBMCs, obtained after 12 months of ibrutinib treatment. CDR3 sequence reads: CASRSPGQGRLVTYNEQFF. Written as DNA, the CDR3 is TGTGCCAGCAGATCCCCGGGACAGGGTAGATTAGTTACCTACAATGAGCAGTTCTTC. Supplemented by reference TRBV7-2 and TRBJ2-1, the full variable domain reads GAGVSQSPSNKVTEKGKDVELRCDPISGHTALYWYRQSLGQGLEFLIYFQGNSAPDKSGLPSDRFSAERTGGSVSTLTIQRTQQEDSAVYLCASRSPGQGRLVTYNEQFFGPGTRLTVL.